The 27 T cell receptor beta chains in this list originate from one sample, sequenced in a study of T cell responses to AZD1222 COVID-19 vaccine. Sequenced by immunoSEQ multiplex PCR; TCRdb stores in-frame clones only, minus some. Of roughly 270,000 clones listed, about 94% are singletons. The material was peripheral blood, obtained 28 days after the second AZD1222 dose. The receptor set was obtained from an adult who received the AZD1222 COVID-19 vaccine.

This sequence joins TRBV3-1 (or the pseudogene TRBV3-2) and TRBJ2-7; 9 bases agree with TRBD1. This CDR3 is built from 15 residues. J lost 0 bases, V lost 4 bases, and 4 bases had no gene match. The germline V gene encodes CDR1 LGHDT and CDR2 YNNKEL (reference sequence). This CDR3 reads CASSPTGGASYEQYF. The CDR3 nucleotides are TGTGCCAGCAGCCCGACAGGGGGGGCCTCCTACGAGCAGTACTTC.

The genes are TRBV3-1 (or the pseudogene TRBV3-2) and TRBJ2-1; unclear D gene. V was cut by 0 bases and J by 1 base, with 7 bases left in between. Germline-derived CDR1 and CDR2 are LGHDT and YNNKEL (reference sequence). The CDR3 sequence is 15 residues long. CDR3 sequence reads: CASSQDPPSYNEQFF. The CDR3 DNA sequence: TGTGCCAGCAGCCAAGATCCCCCATCCTACAATGAGCAGTTCTTC.

This clone showed up just once. The rearrangement joins TRBV28 to TRBJ1-1; D gene unclear. Germline lookup yields CDR1 MDHEN and CDR2 SYDVKM. Trimming took off 2 bases at V and 8 bases at J, with 12 bases between the two ends. CDR3 length equals 13 residues. The CDR3 sequence is CASSLTPEREAFF. CDR3 DNA: TGTGCCAGCAGTTTAACGCCGGAACGGGAAGCTTTCTTT.

The chain carries TRBV3-1 (or the pseudogene TRBV3-2) and TRBJ2-1; unclear D gene. This CDR3 region has 13 residues. Trimming left V 1 base short and J 10 bases short, with 11 bases between. Germline lookup yields CDR1 LGHDT and CDR2 YNNKEL (reference sequence). CDR3 loop: CASSQVQSGEQFF. The CDR3 DNA is TGTGCCAGCAGCCAAGTTCAGTCCGGGGAGCAGTTCTTC.

This chain joins TRBV24-1 and TRBJ2-1; 9 positions match TRBD2. The CDR3 has 14 amino acids. V lost 5 bases, J lost 7 bases, and 5 bases stayed unmatched. In germline, CDR1 is KGHDR, CDR2 SFDVKD. The CDR3 nucleotides are TGTGCCACCAGTGGTCTAGCGGGACTAAATGAGCAGTTCTTC. It specifies CATSGLAGLNEQFF.

The J gene is TRBJ2-7, the V gene TRBV6-5; tentatively, D is TRBD2 (5 bases). V gave up 6 bases and J gave up 1 base, with 7 bases separating them. The CDR3 runs 12 residues. Germline V gives CDR1 MNHEY, CDR2 SVGAGI. CDR3 protein: CASRAESYEQYF. The CDR3 DNA sequence: TGTGCCAGCAGAGCGGAATCCTACGAGCAGTACTTC.

J is TRBJ2-2 and V is TRBV7-3; 10 nucleotides line up with TRBD2. The trim removed 5 bases at V and 1 base at J, leaving 10 bases unmatched. The CDR3 contains 18 residues. Germline V gives CDR1 SGHTA, CDR2 FQGTGA. The CDR3: CASSHGLAGDLNTGELFF. The CDR3 bases are TGTGCCAGCAGCCACGGCCTAGCGGGGGACCTGAACACCGGGGAGCTGTTTTTT.

The J gene is TRBJ1-3, the V gene TRBV7-2; D is uncertain. V shed 5 bases and J shed 0 bases, with 5 bases lying between them. CDR1 SGHTA and CDR2 FQGNSA come from the germline V gene. This CDR3 comprises 13 residues. The chain's CDR3 is CASSPSSGNTIYF. The CDR3 nucleotides read TGTGCCAGCAGCCCCTCCTCTGGAAACACCATATATTTT. Filled out from reference TRBV7-2 and TRBJ1-3, the complete variable domain reads GAGVSQSPSNKVTEKGKDVELRCDPISGHTALYWYRQSLGQGLEFLIYFQGNSAPDKSGLPSDRFSAERTGGSVSTLTIQRTQQEDSAVYLCASSPSSGNTIYFGEGSWLTVV.

The V call is TRBV6-1, the J call TRBJ2-7, with 10 bases identical to TRBD2. The CDR3 totals 15 residues. Per germline, CDR1 MNHNS and CDR2 SASEGT. Trimming cost V 3 bases and J 3 bases; bases outside gene matches: 5. CDR3 DNA: TGTGCCAGCAGTGAGGGTCCTAGCGGGAGCTACGAGCAGTACTTC. This gives the protein CASSEGPSGSYEQYF.

The chain employs TRBV4-1 and TRBJ1-3; 7 bases are a match to TRBD1. This CDR3 region has 17 residues. Per germline, CDR1 MGHRA and CDR2 YSYEKL. V lost 1 base and J lost 0; bases outside the gene matches: 6. The CDR3 DNA reads TGCGCCAGCAGCCAAGCCGGGACAGCGAACTCTGGAAACACCATATATTTT. The encoded protein is CASSQAGTANSGNTIYF.

This rearrangement joins TRBV11-2 to TRBJ2-7; D ambiguous. The germline V gene encodes CDR1 SGHAT and CDR2 FQNNGV. Trimming shortened V by 5 bases and J by 2 bases, and 19 bases separated the two germline ends. The CDR3 runs to 16 residues. CDR3 loop: CASSPHRAVGTYEQYF. CDR3 sequence (DNA): TGTGCCAGCAGCCCCCATAGGGCGGTGGGGACCTACGAGCAGTACTTC. Combining the CDR3 with reference TRBV11-2 and TRBJ2-7 gives the whole variable domain EAGVAQSPRYKIIEKRQSVAFWCNPISGHATLYWYQQILGQGPKLLIQFQNNGVVDDSQLPKDRFSAERLKGVDSTLKIQPAKLEDSAVYLCASSPHRAVGTYEQYFGPGTRLTVT.

CDR3 residues: CASSLGPSEDSPLHF. Here the CDR3 DNA reads TGCGCCAGCAGCTTGGGCCCTTCGGAAGATTCACCCCTCCACTTT. The chain carries TRBV5-1 and TRBJ1-6; D not resolved. The CDR3 has 15 amino acids. V lost 0 bases and J lost 8, with 12 bases in between. The germline V gene has CDR1 SGHRS and CDR2 YFSETQ.

The rearrangement links TRBV2 to TRBJ1-1; D is undetermined. Germline CDR1 is SNHLY and CDR2 is FYNNEI. V was cut by 1 base and J by 10 bases, with 10 bases left in between. This CDR3 region has 12 residues. The CDR3 loop is CASSEGSQLAFF. The CDR3 DNA reads as TGTGCCAGCAGTGAAGGCTCCCAATTAGCTTTCTTT.

The V and J genes are TRBV29-1 and TRBJ2-7; D may be TRBD2 (7 bases). This CDR3 comprises 13 residues. From germline, CDR1 is SQVTM and CDR2 ANQGSEA. Trimming cost V 7 bases and J 1 base, with 14 bases left between them. CDR3 region: CSGLGGVSYEQYF. The CDR3 DNA sequence: TGCAGCGGCCTAGGGGGGGTTTCCTACGAGCAGTACTTC.

This clone was observed a single time. The chain carries TRBV12-3 or TRBV12-4 and TRBJ1-5; the D gene is possibly TRBD1 (6 bases). The CDR3 covers 12 residues. Trimming removed 5 bases at V and 4 bases at J, with 6 bases between. The CDR3 sequence is CASSTGNQPQHF. In DNA form, the CDR3 reads TGTGCCAGCAGTACAGGGAATCAGCCCCAGCATTTT.

The rearrangement joins TRBV20-1 to TRBJ1-5; tentative D call: TRBD1 (6 bases). This CDR3 spans 14 amino acids. Trimming took 3 bases from V and 2 from J, leaving 11 bases between them. CDR1 DFQATT and CDR2 SNEGSKA come from the germline V gene (reference sequence). CDR3 bases: TGCAGTGCTAGTACAGGGCTAGGCAATCAGCCCCAGCATTTT. This gives the protein CSASTGLGNQPQHF.

The J gene is TRBJ1-6, the V gene TRBV5-1; D is unclear. From germline, CDR1 is SGHRS and CDR2 YFSETQ. The CDR3 is made up of 11 amino acids. The V end was cut by 4 bases, the J end by 14 bases, with 10 bases between. CDR3 loop: CASSAPKALHF. CDR3 nucleotide sequence: TGCGCCAGCAGCGCCCCTAAGGCCCTCCACTTT. The complete variable domain, with remaining parts taken from reference TRBV5-1 and TRBJ1-6, reads KAGVTQTPRYLIKTRGQQVTLSCSPISGHRSVSWYQQTPGQGLQFLFEYFSETQRNKGNFPGRFSGRQFSNSRSEMNVSTLELGDSALYLCASSAPKALHFGNGTRLTVT.

The rearrangement uses TRBV3-1 (or the pseudogene TRBV3-2) and TRBJ2-2; 10 nucleotides match TRBD2. The CDR3 has 16 residues. With V trimmed by 1 base and J by 4 bases, 3 bases remained unmatched. CDR1 and CDR2 (germline): LGHDT, YNNKEL (reference sequence). CDR3 coding DNA: TGTGCCAGCAGCCAAGGGACTAGCGGCCTCACCGGGGAGCTGTTTTTT. Translating gives CASSQGTSGLTGELFF.

The V and J genes are TRBV4-2 and TRBJ1-1; D unclear. The germline V gene has CDR1 LGHNA and CDR2 YNFKEQ. Trimming left V 2 bases short and J 8 bases short, with 12 bases between. The CDR3 loop spans 13 amino acids. CDR3 DNA sequence: TGTGCCAGCAGCCAAACGGTAGGAGAGGAAGCTTTCTTT. Translation gives CASSQTVGEEAFF.

The rearrangement uses TRBV6-6 and TRBJ1-3; D is undetermined. This CDR3 region has 14 residues. V lost 6 bases, J lost 2 bases, and 11 bases lay in between. Germline V gene sequence: CDR1 MNHNY, CDR2 SVGAGI (reference sequence). CDR3 DNA sequence: TGTGCCAGCAGATCAACAGAGACTGGAAACACCATATATTTT. As protein: CASRSTETGNTIYF.

On this clone: In the same sample, other DNA sequences code for this CDR3. The V gene is TRBV18, the J gene TRBJ2-7, with a possible D match to TRBD2 (6 bases). Germline CDR1 KGHSH, CDR2 LQKENI. The CDR3 runs 12 residues. Between the trimmed V and J ends, which lost 3 bases and 7 bases, there was a span of 10 bases. The CDR3 nucleotides read TGTGCCAGCTCACCCCCCGGGGGAGAGCAGTACTTC. Translated, it gives CASSPPGGEQYF.

V and J are TRBV7-3 and TRBJ2-2; 11 bases map to TRBD2. V shed 5 bases, J shed 6 bases, and the junction held 5 bases outside the gene matches. The V gene's germline CDR1 is SGHTA and CDR2 FQGTGA. The CDR3 contains 15 residues. This CDR3 reads CASSPLAGVAGELFF. The CDR3 bases are TGTGCCAGCAGCCCACTAGCGGGAGTCGCCGGGGAGCTGTTTTTT.

Only one count was recorded for this clone. The rearrangement uses TRBV29-1 and TRBJ2-5; D is possibly TRBD1 or TRBD2 (5 bases each). The CDR3 spans 14 residues. Per the germline V gene, CDR1 is SQVTM and CDR2 is ANQGSEA. Between the trimmed V and J ends, which lost 6 bases and 5 bases, there was a span of 19 bases. The CDR3 DNA is TGCAGCGTGGGGGATTGGGGAAACATGGAGACCCAGTACTTC. Translating it yields CSVGDWGNMETQYF.

This clone was detected once. This sequence joins TRBV5-6 and TRBJ2-4; the D gene is possibly TRBD2 (6 bases). V lost 4 bases, J lost 12 bases, and 17 bases lay in between. CDR3 size: 13 residues. The germline gives CDR1 SGHDT, CDR2 YYEEEE. The CDR3 DNA reads TGTGCCAGCAGCCGCGGGCGGGACTTAGGTCAGTACTTC. Its protein is CASSRGRDLGQYF.

This rearrangement joins TRBV28 to TRBJ2-5, with 9 bases that match TRBD2. Per the germline V gene, CDR1 is MDHEN and CDR2 is SYDVKM. Unmatched junction bases numbered 9, after V lost 2 bases and J lost 5 bases. The CDR3 length is 16 residues. The CDR3 is CASSLAVAGAGETQYF. CDR3 nucleotide sequence: TGTGCCAGCAGTTTAGCGGTAGCGGGAGCCGGCGAGACCCAGTACTTC.

This chain connects TRBV6-2 or TRBV6-3 to TRBJ2-3, with 10 bases lining up with TRBD2. Germline V gene sequence: CDR1 MNHEY, CDR2 SVGEGT. The V segment lost 4 bases and the J segment 3 bases; nucleotides outside the gene matches: 4. The CDR3 totals 15 residues. The CDR3 region is CASSSPSGRTDTQYF. The CDR3 region has the DNA TGTGCCAGCAGTTCCCCTAGCGGGAGAACAGATACGCAGTATTTT.

The rearrangement joins TRBV7-2 to TRBJ2-1; 7 bases are shared with TRBD1. J lost 5 bases, V lost 3 bases, and 4 bases had no gene match. This CDR3 spans 14 amino acids. The germline V gene encodes CDR1 SGHTA and CDR2 FQGNSA. The CDR3 region has the DNA TGTGCCAGCAGCTTGGGACAGTTTAACAATGAGCAGTTCTTC. It is translated as CASSLGQFNNEQFF.